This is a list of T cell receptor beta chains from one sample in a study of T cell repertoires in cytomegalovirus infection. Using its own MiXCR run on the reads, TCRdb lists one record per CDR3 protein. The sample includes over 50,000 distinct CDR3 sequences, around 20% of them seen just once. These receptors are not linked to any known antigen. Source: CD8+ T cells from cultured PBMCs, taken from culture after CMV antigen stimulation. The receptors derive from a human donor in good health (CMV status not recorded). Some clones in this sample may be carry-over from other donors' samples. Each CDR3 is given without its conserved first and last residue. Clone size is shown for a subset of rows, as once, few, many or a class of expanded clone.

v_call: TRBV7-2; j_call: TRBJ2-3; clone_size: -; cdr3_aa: ASSLWLAGAGSQSTDTQY
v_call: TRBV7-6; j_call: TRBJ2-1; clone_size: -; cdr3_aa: ASSLGQGLADNEQF
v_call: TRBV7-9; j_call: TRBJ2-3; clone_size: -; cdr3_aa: ASSPRQGISTDTQY
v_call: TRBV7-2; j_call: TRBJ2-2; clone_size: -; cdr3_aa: ASSLGAGTGELF
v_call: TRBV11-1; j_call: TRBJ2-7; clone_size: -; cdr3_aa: ASSPWEGASYEQY
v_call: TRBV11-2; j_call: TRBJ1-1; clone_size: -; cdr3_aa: ASGQGWANTEAF
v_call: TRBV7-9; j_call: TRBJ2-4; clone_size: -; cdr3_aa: ASSTGQGAIQY
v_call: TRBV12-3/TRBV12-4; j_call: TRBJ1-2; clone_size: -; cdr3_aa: ASSPSGVSGYT
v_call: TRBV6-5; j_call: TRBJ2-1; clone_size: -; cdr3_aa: ATAGTGGFYEQF
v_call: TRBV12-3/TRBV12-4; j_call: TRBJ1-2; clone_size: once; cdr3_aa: ASSLASYGYT
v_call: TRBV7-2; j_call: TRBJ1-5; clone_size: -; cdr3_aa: ASSLRRGPNQPQH
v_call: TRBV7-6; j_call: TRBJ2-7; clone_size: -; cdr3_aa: ASSPGLAGAYEQY
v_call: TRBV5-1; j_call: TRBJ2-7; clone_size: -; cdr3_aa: ASSSSTGMDEQY
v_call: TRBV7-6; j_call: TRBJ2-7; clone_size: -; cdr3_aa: ASSLVREQDGTYEQY
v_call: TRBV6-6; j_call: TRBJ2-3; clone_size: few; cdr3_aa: ASSYEVGLAGGHNTDTQY